Listed here are 15 T cell receptor beta chains from one sample, sequenced in a study of T cell responses to AZD1222 COVID-19 vaccine. Libraries were prepared by immunoSEQ multiplex PCR; TCRdb keeps only in-frame clonotypes and omits some of them. The sample includes about 170,000 clones, over 85% of them seen just once. Sequenced here: peripheral blood, sampled on day 0 of AZD1222 vaccination. The receptors were gathered from an adult in good health.

V usage is TRBV7-9 and J usage is TRBJ2-1; 7 bases are shared with TRBD1. The germline V gene has CDR1 SEHNR and CDR2 FQNEAQ (reference sequence). This CDR3 comprises 13 residues. The J segment lost 6 bases and the V segment lost 5 bases, leaving 4 bases of the junction unmatched. Here the CDR3 reads CASSIPGGNEQFF. The CDR3 DNA reads TGTGCCAGCAGCATCCCAGGGGGCAATGAGCAGTTCTTC.

This clone showed up just a few times. The V call is TRBV6-5, the J call TRBJ1-1; weak D call: TRBD1 (5 bases). CDR3 length: 14 amino acids. V was clipped by 2 bases and J by 1 base, with 8 bases between them. CDR1 and CDR2 (germline): MNHEY, SVGAGI. The CDR3 sequence: CASSYGRANTEAFF. The CDR3 bases are TGTGCCAGCAGTTACGGCAGGGCGAACACTGAAGCTTTCTTT.

This sequence joins TRBV27 and TRBJ1-2; weak D call: TRBD1 (5 bases). The CDR3 is 17 amino acids. In germline, CDR1 is MNHEY, CDR2 SMNVEV (reference sequence). V was clipped by 5 bases and J by 0 bases, with 19 bases between them. The CDR3 protein is CASSPITQALANYGYTF. The CDR3 DNA reads TGTGCCAGCAGTCCGATTACACAGGCCCTAGCTAACTATGGCTACACCTTC.

The chain employs TRBV19 and TRBJ2-7; unclear D gene. V gave up 8 bases and J gave up 3 bases, with 8 bases separating them. The CDR3 consists of 11 residues. Germline values: CDR1 LNHDA, CDR2 SQIVND (reference sequence). The CDR3 spells CASGQNYEQYF. The CDR3 nucleotides are TGTGCCAGTGGCCAAAACTACGAGCAGTACTTC.

This clone has only a few counts. This chain uses TRBV11-2 with TRBJ1-2; possibly TRBD1 for D (6 bases). Trimming cost V 1 base and J 3 bases, with 9 bases left between them. The CDR3 contains 14 residues. The germline gives CDR1 SGHAT, CDR2 FQNNGV. The CDR3 sequence is CASSLAAGDYGYTF. The CDR3 coding sequence is TGTGCCAGCAGCTTAGCGGCAGGGGACTATGGCTACACCTTC.

V usage is TRBV5-6 and J usage is TRBJ1-2; D may be TRBD1 (5 bases). The CDR3 loop spans 13 amino acids. V was pared by 3 bases and J by 8 bases, with 14 bases between. CDR1 is SGHDT and CDR2 is YYEEEE in the germline V gene. This CDR3 is CASSSLLRDGYTF. DNA of the CDR3: TGTGCCAGCAGCTCCCTCTTGAGGGACGGCTACACCTTC.

This clone was picked up one time. This chain connects TRBV11-2 to TRBJ1-4, with a weak D call TRBD1 (5 bases). Germline V gives CDR1 SGHAT, CDR2 FQNNGV. Trimming cost V 4 bases and J 0 bases, with 15 bases left between them. This CDR3 has 17 amino acids. This CDR3 is CASSSRGGDATNEKLFF. CDR3 bases: TGTGCCAGCAGCTCCCGGGGGGGAGATGCAACTAATGAAAAACTGTTTTTT.

This chain links TRBV19 with TRBJ1-2; the D is unclear. Trimming took off 3 bases at V and 8 bases at J, with 10 bases between the two ends. CDR1 is LNHDA, CDR2 SQIVND, per germline (reference sequence). The CDR3 covers 12 residues. The CDR3, as DNA: TGTGCCAGTAGTATGAAGGAACGGGGCTACACCTTC. Protein: CASSMKERGYTF.

This chain connects TRBV4-2 to TRBJ1-1; weak D call: TRBD1 (6 bases). Trimming cost V 3 bases and J 4 bases, with 15 bases left between them. The germline V gene encodes CDR1 LGHNA and CDR2 YNFKEQ. CDR3 length: 15 residues. Here the CDR3 DNA reads TGTGCCAGCAGCCACCAAGGGGGGAGGCCCACTGAAGCTTTCTTT. This codes for CASSHQGGRPTEAFF.

Notes on this clone: One end of the junction is discordant with germline, which a read error may explain. This chain links TRBV11-2 with TRBJ2-1; D is undetermined. Germline loops: CDR1 SGHAT, CDR2 FQNNGV. The CDR3 consists of 14 residues. The CDR3 is CASILSSSYNEQFF. In DNA, the CDR3 is TGTGCCAGCATCTTAAGCAGCTCCTACAATGAGCAGTTCTTC.

CDR3 nucleotide sequence: TGCGCCAGCAGCTTGGGGGGCTTCTACGAGCAGTACTTC. The encoded protein is CASSLGGFYEQYF. The V gene is TRBV5-1, the J gene TRBJ2-7, with D possibly being TRBD1 (5 bases). Germline CDR1 SGHRS, CDR2 YFSETQ. V was cut by 0 bases and J by 3 bases, with 7 bases left in between. The CDR3 runs to 13 residues.

This clone was counted a single time. The chain couples TRBV3-1 (or the pseudogene TRBV3-2) to TRBJ1-6; D not resolved. There are 16 residues in the CDR3. Germline-derived CDR1 and CDR2 are LGHDT and YNNKEL (reference sequence). V was pared by 0 bases and J by 7 bases, with 13 bases between. CDR3 sequence reads: CASSQEWRAWNSPLHF. The CDR3 bases are TGTGCCAGCAGCCAAGAATGGCGCGCTTGGAATTCACCCCTCCACTTT.

The CDR3 bases are TGTGCCAGCAGCTTATATAGGGGGAGTTTAGGCACTGAAGCTTTCTTT. Protein sequence: CASSLYRGSLGTEAFF. The rearrangement links TRBV14 to TRBJ1-1, with D perhaps matching TRBD1 (6 bases). The ends were cut back, 5 bases at V and 4 bases at J, with 20 bases in the middle. Germline V gene sequence: CDR1 SGHDN, CDR2 FVKESK. This CDR3 region has 16 residues.

Comments on this clone: The same CDR3 can be traced to other DNA sequences in this sample. The chain uses TRBV7-9 and TRBJ2-5; no definite D call. Between the trimmed V and J ends, which lost 4 bases and 5 bases, there was a span of 5 bases. The CDR3 is 11 amino acids. The germline V gene has CDR1 SEHNR and CDR2 FQNEAQ (reference sequence). CDR3 amino acids: CASSSRETQYF. Written as DNA, the CDR3 is TGTGCCAGCAGCTCACGGGAGACCCAGTACTTC.

J is TRBJ2-1 and V is TRBV7-6, with no clear D. Per the germline V gene, CDR1 is SGHVS and CDR2 is FNYEAQ. Trimming cost V 3 bases and J 3 bases, with 18 bases left between them. The CDR3 sequence is 17 residues long. In DNA form, the CDR3 reads TGTGCCAGCAGCTTGTCGTCTGGGGTCACATTCTACAATGAGCAGTTCTTC. This codes for CASSLSSGVTFYNEQFF. The complete variable domain, with remaining parts taken from reference TRBV7-6 and TRBJ2-1, reads GAGVSQSPRYKVTKRGQDVALRCDPISGHVSLYWYRQALGQGPEFLTYFNYEAQQDKSGLPNDRFSAERPEGSISTLTIQRTEQRDSAMYRCASSLSSGVTFYNEQFFGPGTRLTVL.